The entry that follows covers one T cell receptor beta chain sequence. This CDR3 contains 12 residues. Germline CDR1 SGHAT, CDR2 FQNNGV. Trimming stripped 4 bases from V and 6 bases from J, with 10 bases between. The data were obtained in a study of blood T cell repertoires in COVID-19. Study-wide background: Whether acute or convalescent, the COVID-19 samples came from the United States, Italy and Spain. T cells, B-cell-depleted T cells, or PBMCs supplied cDNA or gDNA.

As originally analysed: Cell counts per sample came from amplifying reference gene primers. Data came from immunoSEQ multiplex PCR; TCRdb stores just in-frame clones and leaves some out. The V and J calls and the clone size are those of that table, but D and trimming were determined from the DNA. The sample yields 25,000 to 35,000 clones, roughly 85% seen once. The TCR comes from a human donor in a cohort sampled during active COVID-19. The V call is TRBV11-2, the J call TRBJ2-7; D is possibly TRBD1 (5 bases). Sequenced material: peripheral blood. This chain's CDR3 is CASSSYRSEQYF. CDR3 nucleotides: TGTGCCAGCAGCTCCTACAGGAGCGAGCAGTACTTC.